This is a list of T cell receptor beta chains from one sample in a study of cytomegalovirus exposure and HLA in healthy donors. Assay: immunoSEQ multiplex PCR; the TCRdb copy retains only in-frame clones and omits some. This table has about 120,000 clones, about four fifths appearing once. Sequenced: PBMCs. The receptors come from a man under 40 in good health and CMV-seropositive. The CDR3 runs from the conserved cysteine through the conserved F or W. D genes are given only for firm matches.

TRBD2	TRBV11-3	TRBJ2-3	CASSLERSSGRQYF	TGTGCCAGCAGCTTAGAGCGTTCTAGCGGGCGGCAGTATTTT
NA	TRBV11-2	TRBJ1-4	CASSGTAGANEKLFF	TGTGCCAGCAGCGGCACGGCAGGGGCTAATGAAAAACTGTTTTTT
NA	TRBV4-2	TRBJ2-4	CASSQEPGGLPNIQYF	TGTGCCAGCAGCCAAGAACCCGGTGGACTACCGAACATTCAGTACTTC
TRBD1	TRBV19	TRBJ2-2	CASSIGTGGTGELFF	TGTGCCAGTAGTATAGGTACAGGGGGGACCGGGGAGCTGTTTTTT
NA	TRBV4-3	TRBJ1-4	CASSPRGIEGANEKLFF	TGCGCCAGCAGCCCCCGAGGGATCGAGGGCGCCAATGAAAAACTGTTTTTT
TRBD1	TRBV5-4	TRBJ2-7	CASSSKTGMDEQYF	TGTGCCAGCAGCTCAAAGACAGGGATGGACGAGCAGTACTTC
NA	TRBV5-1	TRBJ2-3	CASSAQGSLSTDTQYF	TGCGCCAGCAGCGCTCAGGGGAGTCTGAGCACAGATACGCAGTATTTT
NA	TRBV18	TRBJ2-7	CASSPGSGEQYF	TGTGCCAGCTCGCCCGGATCGGGGGAGCAGTACTTC
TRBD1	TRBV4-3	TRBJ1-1	CASSQDRFGTGNTEAFF	TGCGCCAGCAGCCAAGATAGATTCGGGACAGGGAACACTGAAGCTTTCTTT
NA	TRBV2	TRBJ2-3	CASSLQGGRTDTQYF	TGTGCCAGCAGTTTACAGGGAGGGAGGACAGATACGCAGTATTTT
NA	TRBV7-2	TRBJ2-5	CASSALTGEGTQYF	TGTGCCAGCAGCGCCTTGACAGGGGAGGGGACCCAGTACTTC
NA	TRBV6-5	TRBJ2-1	CASVRGGEYNEQFF	TGTGCCAGCGTGAGGGGGGGCGAGTACAATGAGCAGTTCTTC
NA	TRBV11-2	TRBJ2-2	CASSLEGLPTGELFF	TGTGCCAGCAGCTTAGAGGGACTTCCCACCGGGGAGCTGTTTTTT
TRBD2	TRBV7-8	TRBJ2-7	CASSPRLAADYEQYF	TGTGCCAGCAGCCCTCGACTAGCCGCCGACTACGAGCAGTACTTC
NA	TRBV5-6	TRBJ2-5	CASSFVMQASRAGETQYF	TGTGCCAGCAGCTTCGTTATGCAGGCGAGCAGGGCGGGGGAGACCCAGTACTTC